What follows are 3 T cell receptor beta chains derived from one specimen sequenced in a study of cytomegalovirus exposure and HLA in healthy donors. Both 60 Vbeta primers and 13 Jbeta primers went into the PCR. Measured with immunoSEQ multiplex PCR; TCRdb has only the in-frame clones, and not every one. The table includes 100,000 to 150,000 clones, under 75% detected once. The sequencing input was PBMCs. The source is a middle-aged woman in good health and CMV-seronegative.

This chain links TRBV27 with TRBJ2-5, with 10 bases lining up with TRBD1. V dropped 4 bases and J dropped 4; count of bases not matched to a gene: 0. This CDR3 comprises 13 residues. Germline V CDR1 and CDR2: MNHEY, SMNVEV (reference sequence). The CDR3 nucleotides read TGTGCCAGCAGTTGGACAGGGGGAGAGACCCAGTACTTC. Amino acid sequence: CASSWTGGETQYF.

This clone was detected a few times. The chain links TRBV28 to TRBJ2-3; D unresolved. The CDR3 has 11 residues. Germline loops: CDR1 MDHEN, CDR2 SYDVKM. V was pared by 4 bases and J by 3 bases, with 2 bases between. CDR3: CASSSTDTQYF. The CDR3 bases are TGTGCCAGCAGTTCGACAGATACGCAGTATTTT.

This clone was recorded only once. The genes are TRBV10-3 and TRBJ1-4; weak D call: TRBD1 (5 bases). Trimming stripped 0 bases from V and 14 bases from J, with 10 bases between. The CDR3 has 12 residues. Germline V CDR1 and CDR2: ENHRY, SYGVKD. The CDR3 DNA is TGTGCCATCAGTGAGTCAAAGGGGCCCCTGTTTTTT. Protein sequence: CAISESKGPLFF.